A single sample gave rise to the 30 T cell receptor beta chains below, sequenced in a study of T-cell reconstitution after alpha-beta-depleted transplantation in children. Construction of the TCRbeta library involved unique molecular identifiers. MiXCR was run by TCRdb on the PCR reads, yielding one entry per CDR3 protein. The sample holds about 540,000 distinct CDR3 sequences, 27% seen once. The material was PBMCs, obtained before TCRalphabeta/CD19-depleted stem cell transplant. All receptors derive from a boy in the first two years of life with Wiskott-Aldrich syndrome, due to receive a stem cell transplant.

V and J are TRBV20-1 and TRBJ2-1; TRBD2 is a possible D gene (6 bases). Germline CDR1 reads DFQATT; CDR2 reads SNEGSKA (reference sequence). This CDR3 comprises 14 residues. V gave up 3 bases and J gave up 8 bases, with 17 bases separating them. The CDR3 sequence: CSARRGRSRDEQFF. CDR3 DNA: TGCAGTGCTAGGCGGGGCAGGAGTCGCGATGAGCAGTTCTTC.

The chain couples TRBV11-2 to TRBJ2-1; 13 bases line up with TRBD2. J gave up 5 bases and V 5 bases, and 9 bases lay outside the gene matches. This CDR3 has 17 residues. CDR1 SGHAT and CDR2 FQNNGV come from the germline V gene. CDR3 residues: CASSPWTSGRGDNEQFF. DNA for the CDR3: TGTGCCAGCAGCCCCTGGACTAGCGGGAGAGGTGACAATGAGCAGTTCTTC.

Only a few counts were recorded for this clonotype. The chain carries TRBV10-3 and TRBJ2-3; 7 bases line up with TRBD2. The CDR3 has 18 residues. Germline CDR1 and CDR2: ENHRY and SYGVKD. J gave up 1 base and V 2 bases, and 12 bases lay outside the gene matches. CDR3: CAISELNWGGAGTDTQYF. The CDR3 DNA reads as TGTGCCATCAGTGAGCTCAATTGGGGAGGGGCTGGCACAGATACGCAGTATTTT.

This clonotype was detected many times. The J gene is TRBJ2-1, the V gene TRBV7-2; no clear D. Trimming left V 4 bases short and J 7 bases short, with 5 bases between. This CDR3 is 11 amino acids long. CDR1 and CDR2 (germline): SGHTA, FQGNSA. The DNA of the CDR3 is TGTGCCAGCAGCTCGTCAAATGAGCAGTTCTTC. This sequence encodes CASSSSNEQFF.

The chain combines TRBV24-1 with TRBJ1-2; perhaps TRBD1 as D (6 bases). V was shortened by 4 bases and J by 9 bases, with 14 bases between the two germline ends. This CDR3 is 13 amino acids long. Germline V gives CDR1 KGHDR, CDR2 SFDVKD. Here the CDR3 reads CATSEGKTGRYTF. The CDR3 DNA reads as TGTGCCACCAGTGAGGGAAAGACAGGCCGCTACACCTTC.

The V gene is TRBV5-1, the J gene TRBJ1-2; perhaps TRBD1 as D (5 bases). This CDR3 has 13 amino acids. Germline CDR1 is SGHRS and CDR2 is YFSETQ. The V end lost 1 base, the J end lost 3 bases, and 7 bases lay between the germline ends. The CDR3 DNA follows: TGCGCCAGCAGCTTGCCGGGGGACTATGGCTACACCTTC. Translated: CASSLPGDYGYTF.

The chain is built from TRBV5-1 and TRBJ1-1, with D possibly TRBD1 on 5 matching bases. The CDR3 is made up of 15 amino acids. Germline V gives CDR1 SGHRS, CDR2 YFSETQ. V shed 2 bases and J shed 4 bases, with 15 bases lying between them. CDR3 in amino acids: CASSFVAGGGTEAFF. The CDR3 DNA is TGCGCCAGCAGCTTCGTCGCGGGGGGAGGCACTGAAGCTTTCTTT.

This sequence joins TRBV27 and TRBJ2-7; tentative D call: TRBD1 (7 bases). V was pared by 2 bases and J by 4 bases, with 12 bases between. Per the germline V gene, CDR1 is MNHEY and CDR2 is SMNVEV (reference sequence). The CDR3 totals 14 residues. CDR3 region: CASSLTQGGYEQYF. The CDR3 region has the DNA TGTGCCAGCAGTTTAACCCAGGGGGGTTACGAGCAGTACTTC.

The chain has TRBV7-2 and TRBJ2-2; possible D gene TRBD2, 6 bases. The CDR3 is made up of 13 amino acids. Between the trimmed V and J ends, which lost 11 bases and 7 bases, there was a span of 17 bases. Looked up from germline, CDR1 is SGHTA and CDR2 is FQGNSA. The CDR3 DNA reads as TGTGCCGCGACGCGGGGAGCGGTCGGGGAGCTGTTTTTT. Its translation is CAATRGAVGELFF.

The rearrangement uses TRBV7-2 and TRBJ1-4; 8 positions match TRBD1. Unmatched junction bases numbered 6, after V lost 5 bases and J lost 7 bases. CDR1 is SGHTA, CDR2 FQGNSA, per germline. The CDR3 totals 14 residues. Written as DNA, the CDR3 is TGTGCCAGCAGCCTCAGGGGGCTCGGTGAAAAACTGTTTTTT. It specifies CASSLRGLGEKLFF.

The CDR3 loop is CASNRGSRNEQFF. The DNA for the CDR3 is TGTGCCAGCAACCGAGGGAGTCGCAATGAGCAGTTCTTC. The rearrangement links TRBV7-2 to TRBJ2-1, with D possibly being TRBD2 (5 bases). The germline V gene has CDR1 SGHTA and CDR2 FQGNSA. This CDR3 has 13 amino acids. Trimming left V 7 bases short and J 6 bases short, with 13 bases between. Full variable domain (rest looked up from reference TRBV7-2 and TRBJ2-1): GAGVSQSPSNKVTEKGKDVELRCDPISGHTALYWYRQSLGQGLEFLIYFQGNSAPDKSGLPSDRFSAERTGGSVSTLTIQRTQQEDSAVYLCASNRGSRNEQFFGPGTRLTVL.

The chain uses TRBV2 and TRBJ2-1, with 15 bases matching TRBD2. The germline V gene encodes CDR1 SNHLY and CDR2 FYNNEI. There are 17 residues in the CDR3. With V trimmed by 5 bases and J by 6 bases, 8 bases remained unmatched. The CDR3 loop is CASSWTSGRGLSNEQFF. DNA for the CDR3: TGTGCCAGCAGTTGGACTAGCGGGAGGGGACTGAGCAATGAGCAGTTCTTC.

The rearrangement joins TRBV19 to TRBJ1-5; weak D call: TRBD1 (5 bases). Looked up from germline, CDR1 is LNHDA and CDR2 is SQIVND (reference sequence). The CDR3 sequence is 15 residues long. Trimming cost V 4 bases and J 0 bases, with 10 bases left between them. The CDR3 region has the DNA TGTGCCAGTAGTACATCAGGGAATAGCAATCAGCCCCAGCATTTT. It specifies CASSTSGNSNQPQHF.

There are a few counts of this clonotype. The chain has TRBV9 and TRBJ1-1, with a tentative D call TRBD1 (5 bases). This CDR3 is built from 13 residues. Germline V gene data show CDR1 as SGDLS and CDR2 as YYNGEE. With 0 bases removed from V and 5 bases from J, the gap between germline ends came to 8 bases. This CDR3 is CASSVEGRTEAFF. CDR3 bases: TGTGCCAGCAGCGTAGAGGGGCGAACTGAAGCTTTCTTT. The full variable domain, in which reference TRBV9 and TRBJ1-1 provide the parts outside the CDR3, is DSGVTQTPKHLITATGQRVTLRCSPRSGDLSVYWYQQSLDQGLQFLIQYYNGEERAKGNILERFSAQQFPDLHSELNLSSLELGDSALYFCASSVEGRTEAFFGQGTRLTVV.

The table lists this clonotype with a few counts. CDR3 nucleotide sequence: TGTGCCAGCAGGGAGGGGAGGACAGATACGCAGTATTTT. Translated: CASREGRTDTQYF. The chain employs TRBV11-2 and TRBJ2-3, with a possible D match to TRBD2 (6 bases). The V end was cut by 6 bases, the J end by 3 bases, with 10 bases between. This CDR3 spans 13 amino acids. CDR1 SGHAT and CDR2 FQNNGV come from the germline V gene.

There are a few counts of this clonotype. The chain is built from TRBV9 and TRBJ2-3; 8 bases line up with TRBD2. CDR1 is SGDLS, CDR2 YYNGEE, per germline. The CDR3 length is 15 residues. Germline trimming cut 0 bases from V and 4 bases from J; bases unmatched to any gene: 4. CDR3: CASSVAGGPPDTQYF. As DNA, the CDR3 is TGTGCCAGCAGCGTAGCGGGAGGGCCTCCAGATACGCAGTATTTT.

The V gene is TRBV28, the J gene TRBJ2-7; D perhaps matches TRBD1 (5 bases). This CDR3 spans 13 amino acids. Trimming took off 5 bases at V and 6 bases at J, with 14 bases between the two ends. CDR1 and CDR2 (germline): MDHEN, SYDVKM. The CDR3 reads CASSHPKGSEQYF. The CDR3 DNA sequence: TGTGCCAGCAGTCACCCCAAGGGGTCCGAGCAGTACTTC.

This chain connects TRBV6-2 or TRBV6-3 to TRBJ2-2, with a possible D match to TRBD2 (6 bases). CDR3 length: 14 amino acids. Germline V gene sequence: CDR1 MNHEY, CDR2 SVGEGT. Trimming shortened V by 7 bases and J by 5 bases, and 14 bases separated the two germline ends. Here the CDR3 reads CASTRGLKTGELFF. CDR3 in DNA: TGTGCCAGCACCCGGGGACTGAAAACCGGGGAGCTGTTTTTT.

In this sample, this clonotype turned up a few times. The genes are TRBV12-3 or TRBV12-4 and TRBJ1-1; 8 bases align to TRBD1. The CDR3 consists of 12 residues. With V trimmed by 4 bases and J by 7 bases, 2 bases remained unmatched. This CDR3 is CASSSGGGEAFF. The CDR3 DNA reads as TGTGCCAGCAGTTCAGGGGGCGGTGAAGCTTTCTTT.

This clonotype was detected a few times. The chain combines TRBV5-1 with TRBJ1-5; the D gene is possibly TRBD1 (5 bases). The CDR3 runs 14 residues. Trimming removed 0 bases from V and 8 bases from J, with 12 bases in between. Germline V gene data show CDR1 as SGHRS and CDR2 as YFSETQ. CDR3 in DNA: TGCGCCAGCAGCTTGGATGGCAGGGATAAGCCCCAGCATTTT. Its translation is CASSLDGRDKPQHF. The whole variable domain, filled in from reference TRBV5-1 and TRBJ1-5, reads KAGVTQTPRYLIKTRGQQVTLSCSPISGHRSVSWYQQTPGQGLQFLFEYFSETQRNKGNFPGRFSGRQFSNSRSEMNVSTLELGDSALYLCASSLDGRDKPQHFGDGTRLSIL.

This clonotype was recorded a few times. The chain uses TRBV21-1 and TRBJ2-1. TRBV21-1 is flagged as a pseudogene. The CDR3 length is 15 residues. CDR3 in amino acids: CASSKSRLGLNEQFF. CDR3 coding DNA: TGTGCCAGCAGCAAATCGCGACTGGGTCTGAATGAGCAGTTCTTC.

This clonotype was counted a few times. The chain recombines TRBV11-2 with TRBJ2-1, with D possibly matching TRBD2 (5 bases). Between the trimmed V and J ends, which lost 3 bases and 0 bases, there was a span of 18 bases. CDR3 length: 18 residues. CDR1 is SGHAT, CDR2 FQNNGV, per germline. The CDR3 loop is CASSLRRRGESSYNEQFF. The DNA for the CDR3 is TGTGCCAGCAGCTTGAGACGACGTGGGGAGAGCTCCTACAATGAGCAGTTCTTC.

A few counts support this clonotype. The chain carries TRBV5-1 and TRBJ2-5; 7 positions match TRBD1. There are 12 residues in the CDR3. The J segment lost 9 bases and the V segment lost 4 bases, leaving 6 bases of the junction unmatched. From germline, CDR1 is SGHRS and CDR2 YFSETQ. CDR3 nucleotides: TGCGCCAGCAGCGAAGGACAGGCGCCCCAGTACTTC. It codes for CASSEGQAPQYF.

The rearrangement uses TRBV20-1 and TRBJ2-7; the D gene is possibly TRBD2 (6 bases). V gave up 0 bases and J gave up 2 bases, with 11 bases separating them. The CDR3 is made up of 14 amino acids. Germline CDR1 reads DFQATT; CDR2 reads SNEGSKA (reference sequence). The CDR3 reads CSAREGGITYEQYF. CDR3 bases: TGCAGTGCTAGAGAAGGCGGGATTACCTACGAGCAGTACTTC.

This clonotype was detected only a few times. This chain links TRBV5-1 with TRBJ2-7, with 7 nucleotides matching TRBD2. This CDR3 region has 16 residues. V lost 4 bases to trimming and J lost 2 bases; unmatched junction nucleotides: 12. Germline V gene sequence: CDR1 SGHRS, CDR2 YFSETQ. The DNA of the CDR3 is TGCGCCAGCAGCGTATTGGCGGGAGATTTCCCCTACGAGCAGTACTTC. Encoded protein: CASSVLAGDFPYEQYF. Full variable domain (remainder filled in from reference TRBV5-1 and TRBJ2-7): KAGVTQTPRYLIKTRGQQVTLSCSPISGHRSVSWYQQTPGQGLQFLFEYFSETQRNKGNFPGRFSGRQFSNSRSEMNVSTLELGDSALYLCASSVLAGDFPYEQYFGPGTRLTVT.

In DNA form, the CDR3 reads TGCAGTGCTAGAAAGCTAGCGGGTTTTAATGAGCAGTTCTTC. Residues: CSARKLAGFNEQFF. This chain links TRBV20-1 with TRBJ2-1; 8 bases map to TRBD2. Germline CDR1 reads DFQATT; CDR2 reads SNEGSKA (reference sequence). With 2 bases clipped from V and 7 bases from J, the junction kept 7 bases outside the gene matches. There are 14 residues in the CDR3.

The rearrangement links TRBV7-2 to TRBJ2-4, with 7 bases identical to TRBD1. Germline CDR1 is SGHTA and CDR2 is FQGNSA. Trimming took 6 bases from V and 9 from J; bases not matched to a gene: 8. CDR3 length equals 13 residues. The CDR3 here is CASRAGTEAIQYF. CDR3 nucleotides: TGTGCCAGCAGGGCCGGGACAGAGGCCATTCAGTACTTC. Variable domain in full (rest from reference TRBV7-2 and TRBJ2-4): GAGVSQSPSNKVTEKGKDVELRCDPISGHTALYWYRQSLGQGLEFLIYFQGNSAPDKSGLPSDRFSAERTGGSVSTLTIQRTQQEDSAVYLCASRAGTEAIQYFGAGTRLSVL.

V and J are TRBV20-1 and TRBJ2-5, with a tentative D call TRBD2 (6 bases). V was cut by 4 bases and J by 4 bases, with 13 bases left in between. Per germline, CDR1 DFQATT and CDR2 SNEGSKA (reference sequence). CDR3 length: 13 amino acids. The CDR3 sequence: CSAMGLMRETQYF. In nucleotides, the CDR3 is TGCAGTGCTATGGGACTCATGCGAGAGACCCAGTACTTC.

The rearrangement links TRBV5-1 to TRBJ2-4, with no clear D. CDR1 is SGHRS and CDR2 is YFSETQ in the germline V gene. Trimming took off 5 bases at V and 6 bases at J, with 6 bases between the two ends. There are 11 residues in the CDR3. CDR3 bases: TGCGCCAGCAGATCCGGAAACATTCAGTACTTC. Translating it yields CASRSGNIQYF.

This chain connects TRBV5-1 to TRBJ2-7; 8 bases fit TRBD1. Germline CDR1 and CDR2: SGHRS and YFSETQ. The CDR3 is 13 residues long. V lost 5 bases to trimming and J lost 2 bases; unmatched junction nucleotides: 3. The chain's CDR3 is CASRQGATYEQYF. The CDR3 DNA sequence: TGCGCCAGCAGGCAGGGGGCCACCTACGAGCAGTACTTC.